This section outlines one TCR beta chain sequence together with its context. The sample belongs to a study of PD-L1 blockade in urothelial cancer. Study-level information: Once treatment had started, blood was analyzed at 3 weeks (second dose) and again at 6 weeks.

The sample's time point: pretreatment peripheral blood. Generated by immunoSEQ multiplex PCR, the TCRdb table keeps only in-frame clones and is missing some. The data hold fewer than 45,000 clones, with roughly 90% observed a single time. Germline V gene sequence: CDR1 MNHEY, CDR2 SMNVEV (reference sequence). V lost 0 bases and J 6 bases, leaving 18 bases between the germline ends. The length of the CDR3 is 17 residues. Specimen: PBMCs, collected around atezolizumab (anti-PD-L1) treatment. The gene calls are TRBV27 and TRBJ2-1; D is perhaps TRBD2 (6 bases). The receptor was isolated from a donor older than 35 with urothelial cancer. Here the CDR3 DNA reads TGTGCCAGCAGTTTATCGACGGCGGGAAGGCGCCGCAATGAGCAGTTCTTC. Its translation: CASSLSTAGRRRNEQFF.